What follows is one T cell receptor beta chain and its context. Its antigen is still unknown. An end of the junction does not agree with germline; a read error may underlie this. Receptor amplification or capture employed RT-PCR. The reads were generated on an Illumina HiSeq 2500. The public reads were reprocessed in TCRdb via fastp at Q25 and MiXCR, keeping in-frame beta chains. Every CDR3 protein is listed once, alongside the most common genes and DNA of its rows. The sample table contains roughly 700,000 distinct CDR3 sequences; only one count was recorded for around a sixth of them. The ten most abundant clones make up approximately 10% of the sample. The germline V gene (reference sequence) yields LNHDA for CDR1 and SQIVND for CDR2. The CDR3 runs 15 residues from the cysteine to the phenylalanine. The CDR3 DNA has 45 bases and is translated from base 1. The data were obtained in a study of response to subunit inactivated influenza vaccine (dated by TCRdb to the late 2010s). Describing the broader study: To follow how T cells responded to a trivalent subunit inactivated influenza vaccine, the researchers relied on deep quantitative profiling of the T cell receptor repertoire. Study-wide conclusions, independent of this receptor: The authors proposed that each seasonal influenza vaccination may bring in only a limited number of new T cells.

The sample consisted of PBMCs from blood, taken about 12 days after vaccination. The rearranged segments are TRBV19 and TRBJ2-7; 7 nucleotides in the junction match TRBD1. This clonotype was obtained from a man aged 50 or older who received an inactivated influenza vaccine. Donor details come from another sample of the same person, matched by shared clones. The DNA sequence is TGTACCAGTAGTATAGAGGACAGGACCGCCTCCGAGCAGTACTTC. Protein translation: CTSSIEDRTASEQYF.